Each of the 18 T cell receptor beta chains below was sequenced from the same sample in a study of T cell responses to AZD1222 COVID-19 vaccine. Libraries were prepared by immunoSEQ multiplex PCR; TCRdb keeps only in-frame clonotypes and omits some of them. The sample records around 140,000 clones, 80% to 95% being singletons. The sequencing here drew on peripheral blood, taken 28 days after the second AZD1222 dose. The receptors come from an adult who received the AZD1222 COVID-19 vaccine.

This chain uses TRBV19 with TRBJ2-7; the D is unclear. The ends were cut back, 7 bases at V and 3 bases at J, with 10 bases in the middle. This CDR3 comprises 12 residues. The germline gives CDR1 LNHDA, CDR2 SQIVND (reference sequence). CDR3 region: CASTGDRYEQYF. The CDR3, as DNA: TGTGCCAGTACTGGCGACCGCTACGAGCAGTACTTC.

CDR3 protein: CASSAGGRLIEKLFF. The CDR3 bases are TGTGCCAGCAGCGCCGGCGGACGACTTATCGAAAAACTGTTTTTT. The V call is TRBV5-6, the J call TRBJ1-4; D is ambiguous. Germline-derived CDR1 and CDR2 are SGHDT and YYEEEE. With 4 bases removed from V and 8 bases from J, the gap between germline ends came to 18 bases. This CDR3 contains 15 residues.

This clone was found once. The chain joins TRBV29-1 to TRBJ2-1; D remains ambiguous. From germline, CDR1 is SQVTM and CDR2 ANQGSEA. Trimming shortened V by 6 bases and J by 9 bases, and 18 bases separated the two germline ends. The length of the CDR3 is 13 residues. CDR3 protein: CSVRRASRAEQFF. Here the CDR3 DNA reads TGCAGCGTCCGGAGAGCTTCTCGGGCTGAGCAGTTCTTC.

Here the CDR3 reads CASSLGTLNTEAFF. The CDR3 DNA reads TGTGCCAGCAGTTTAGGGACACTAAACACTGAAGCTTTCTTT. The genes are TRBV28 and TRBJ1-1; D perhaps matches TRBD1 (6 bases). The CDR3 runs 14 residues. Germline V gives CDR1 MDHEN, CDR2 SYDVKM. Trimming removed 2 bases from V and 2 bases from J, with 9 bases in between.

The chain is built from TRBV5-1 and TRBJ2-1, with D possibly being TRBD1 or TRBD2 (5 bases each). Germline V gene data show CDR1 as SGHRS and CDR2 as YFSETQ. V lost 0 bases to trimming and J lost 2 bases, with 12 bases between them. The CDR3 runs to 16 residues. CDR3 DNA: TGCGCCAGCAGCTTGGCCAGGGAGTTCCCCTACAATGAGCAGTTCTTC. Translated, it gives CASSLAREFPYNEQFF.

The CDR3 DNA reads as TGTGCCAGTAGTATGGTCAGGAACACAGATACGCAGTATTTT. Its translation is CASSMVRNTDTQYF. The chain links TRBV19 to TRBJ2-3; D is undetermined. Germline V gene data show CDR1 as LNHDA and CDR2 as SQIVND (reference sequence). The V gene lost 3 bases and the J gene lost 2 bases, with 9 bases spanning the gap. This CDR3 has 14 amino acids.

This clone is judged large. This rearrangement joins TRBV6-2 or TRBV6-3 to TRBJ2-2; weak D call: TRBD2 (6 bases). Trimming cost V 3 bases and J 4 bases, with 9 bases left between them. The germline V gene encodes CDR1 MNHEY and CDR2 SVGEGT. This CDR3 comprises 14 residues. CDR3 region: CASSYRDFTGELFF. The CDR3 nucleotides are TGTGCCAGCAGTTATAGGGACTTCACCGGGGAGCTGTTTTTT.

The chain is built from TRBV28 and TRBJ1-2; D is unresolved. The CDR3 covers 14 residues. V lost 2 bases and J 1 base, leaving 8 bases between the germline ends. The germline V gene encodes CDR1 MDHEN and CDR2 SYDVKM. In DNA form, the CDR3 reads TGTGCCAGCAGTTTACGTATGGTTAACTATGGCTACACCTTC. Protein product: CASSLRMVNYGYTF.

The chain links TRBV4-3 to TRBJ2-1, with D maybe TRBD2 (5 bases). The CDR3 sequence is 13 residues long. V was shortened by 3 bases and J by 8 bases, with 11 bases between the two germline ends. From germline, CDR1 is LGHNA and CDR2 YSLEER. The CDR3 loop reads CASSHGSADEQFF. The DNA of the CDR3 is TGCGCCAGCAGCCATGGGAGCGCCGATGAGCAGTTCTTC.

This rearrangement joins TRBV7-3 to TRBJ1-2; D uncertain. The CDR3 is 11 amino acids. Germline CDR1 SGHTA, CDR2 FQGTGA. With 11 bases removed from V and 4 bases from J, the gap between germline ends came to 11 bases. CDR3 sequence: CAGRTVYGYTF. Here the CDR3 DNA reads TGTGCCGGACGGACGGTCTATGGCTACACCTTC.

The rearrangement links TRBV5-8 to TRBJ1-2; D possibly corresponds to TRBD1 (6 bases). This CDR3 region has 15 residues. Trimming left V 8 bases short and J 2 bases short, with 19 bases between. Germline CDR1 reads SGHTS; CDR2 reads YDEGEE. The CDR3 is CARGNRVVANYGYTF. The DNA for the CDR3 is TGTGCCAGGGGGAACAGGGTGGTTGCCAACTATGGCTACACCTTC.

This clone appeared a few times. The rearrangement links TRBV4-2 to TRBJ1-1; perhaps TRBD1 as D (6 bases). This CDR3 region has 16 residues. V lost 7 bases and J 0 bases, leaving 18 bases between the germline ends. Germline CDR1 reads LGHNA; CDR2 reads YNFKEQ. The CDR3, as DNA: TGTGCCAGCAAAAGGGGGGCTTACCTTATGAACACTGAAGCTTTCTTT. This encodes CASKRGAYLMNTEAFF.

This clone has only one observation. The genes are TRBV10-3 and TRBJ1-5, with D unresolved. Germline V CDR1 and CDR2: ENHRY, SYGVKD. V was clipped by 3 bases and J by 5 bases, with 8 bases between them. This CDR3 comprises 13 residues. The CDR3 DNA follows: TGTGCCATCAGTGAATTACGGGATCAGCCCCAGCATTTT. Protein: CAISELRDQPQHF.

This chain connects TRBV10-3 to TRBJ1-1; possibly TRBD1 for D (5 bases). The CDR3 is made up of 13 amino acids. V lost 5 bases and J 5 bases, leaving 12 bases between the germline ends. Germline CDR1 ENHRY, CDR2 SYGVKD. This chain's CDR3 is CAISLGGETEAFF. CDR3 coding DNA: TGTGCCATCAGTCTGGGGGGAGAAACTGAAGCTTTCTTT.

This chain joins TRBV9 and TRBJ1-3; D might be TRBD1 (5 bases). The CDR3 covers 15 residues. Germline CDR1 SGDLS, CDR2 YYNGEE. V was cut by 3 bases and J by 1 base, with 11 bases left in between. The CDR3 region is CASSAREGSGNTIYF. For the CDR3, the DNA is TGTGCCAGCAGCGCCCGAGAGGGGTCTGGAAACACCATATATTTT.

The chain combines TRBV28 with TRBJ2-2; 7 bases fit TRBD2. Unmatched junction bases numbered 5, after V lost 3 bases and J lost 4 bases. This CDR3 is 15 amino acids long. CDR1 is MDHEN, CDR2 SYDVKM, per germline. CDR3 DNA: TGTGCCAGCAGTTTGTTTAGCGGGCCCACCGGGGAGCTGTTTTTT. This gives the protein CASSLFSGPTGELFF.

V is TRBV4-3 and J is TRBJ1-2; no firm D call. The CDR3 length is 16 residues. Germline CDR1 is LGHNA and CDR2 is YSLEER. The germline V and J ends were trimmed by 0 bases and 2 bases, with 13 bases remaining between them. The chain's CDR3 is CASSQDWEGLNYGYTF. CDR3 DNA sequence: TGCGCCAGCAGCCAAGATTGGGAAGGGCTCAACTATGGCTACACCTTC.

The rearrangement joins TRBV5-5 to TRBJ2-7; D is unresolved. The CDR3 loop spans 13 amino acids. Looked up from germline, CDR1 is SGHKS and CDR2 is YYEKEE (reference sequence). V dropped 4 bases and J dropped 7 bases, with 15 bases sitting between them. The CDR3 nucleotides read TGTGCCAGCAGCCTAAATGGGGTGGGGGAGCAGTACTTC. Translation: CASSLNGVGEQYF.